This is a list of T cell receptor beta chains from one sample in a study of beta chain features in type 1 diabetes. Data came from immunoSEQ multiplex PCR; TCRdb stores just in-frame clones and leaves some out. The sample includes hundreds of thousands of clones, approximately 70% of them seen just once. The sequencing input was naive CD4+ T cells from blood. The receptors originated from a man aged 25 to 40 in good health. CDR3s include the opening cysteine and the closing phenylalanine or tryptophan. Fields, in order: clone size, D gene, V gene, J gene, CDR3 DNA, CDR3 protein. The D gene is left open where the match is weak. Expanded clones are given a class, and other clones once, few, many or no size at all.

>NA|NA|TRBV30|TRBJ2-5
TGTGCCTGGAGCGTGGAAGAGACCCAGTACTTC
CAWSVEETQYF
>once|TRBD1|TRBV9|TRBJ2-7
TGTGCCAGCAGCGTAGATGGGACAGGGACCTACGAGCAGTACTTC
CASSVDGTGTYEQYF
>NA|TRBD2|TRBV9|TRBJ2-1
TGTGCCAGCAGCGTAGCGGTGCGGGAGGGCCTAGGAGGGCAGTTCTTC
CASSVAVREGLGGQFF
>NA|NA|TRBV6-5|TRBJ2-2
TGTGCCAGCAGGCAGGGCTTTAAGCTGTTTTTT
CASRQGFKLFF
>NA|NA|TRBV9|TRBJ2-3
TGTGCCAGCAGCCTGGCTAGCACAGATACGCAGTATTTT
CASSLASTDTQYF
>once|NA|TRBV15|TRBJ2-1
TGTGCCACCAGCAGAGTTCAAATGGCGGGGTTACTCTACAATGAGCAGTTCTTC
CATSRVQMAGLLYNEQFF
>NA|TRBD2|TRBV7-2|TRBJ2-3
TGTGCCAGCAGCTTAGGCGGGGGGCCTGGCACAGATACGCAGTATTTT
CASSLGGGPGTDTQYF
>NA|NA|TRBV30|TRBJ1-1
TGTGCCTGGAGGTCGAACACTGAAGCTTTCTTT
CAWRSNTEAFF
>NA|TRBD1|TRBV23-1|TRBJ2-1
TGCGCCAGCAGTCGGCAGGGGGTGAAGAATGAGCAGTTCTTC
CASSRQGVKNEQFF
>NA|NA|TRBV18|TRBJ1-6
TGTGCCAGCTCACCAAAGACCAATTCACCCCTCCACTTT
CASSPKTNSPLHF
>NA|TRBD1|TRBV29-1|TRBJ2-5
TGCAGCGTTGAGTTGAGCGAGGGGGCCAAAGGGACCCAGTACTTC
CSVELSEGAKGTQYF
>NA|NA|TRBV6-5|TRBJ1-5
TGTGCCAGCAGAAAGGACTGGGAGGGGCAGCCCCAGCATTTT
CASRKDWEGQPQHF
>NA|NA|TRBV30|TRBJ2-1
TGTGCCTGGGGGACGTCTAGCTCCTACAATGAGCAGTTCTTC
CAWGTSSSYNEQFF